This T cell receptor beta chain derives from a study of shared clonotypes between healthy human individuals. Overall study context: Each donor had three CD4 naive, three CD4 memory, two CD8 naive and one CD8 memory plate.

Recent acute infections and vaccinations were absent in the healthy HIV-negative adult donors. V was trimmed by 4 bases and J by 8 bases, leaving 15 bases between them. Looked up from germline, CDR1 is KGHSH and CDR2 is LQKENI. The CDR3 is 14 residues long. This clone has more than one count but fewer than ten. No antigen is known for it. Findings and caveats of the study: As a rule, naive subsets had a larger estimated richness than memory subsets. Clonotype sharing among donors likely depends on sequencing depth.

Sequenced by immunoSEQ multiplex PCR; TCRdb stores in-frame clones only, minus some. The table records over a million clones, about 96% of them present only once. The chain is built from TRBV18 and TRBJ2-4, with D maybe TRBD2 (5 bases). The origin of this receptor is a man in his thirties or forties in good health. The sample taken for sequencing was naive CD4+ T cells sorted from blood. Subset meaning: CD45RA+ positively selected. In DNA, the CDR3 is TGTGCCAGCTCACTAGCCGGGTTGAGGGACATTCAGTACTTC. Translated, it gives CASSLAGLRDIQYF.